This T cell receptor beta chain was obtained from a study of memory CD4+ T cells and cytomegalovirus serostatus. Points from the study as a whole: Suggested: most of the CMV-linked TCR signature lies in CD4+ memory cells.

The data were produced by immunoSEQ multiplex PCR, yet TCRdb's version contains in-frame clones alone and is incomplete. The sample carries 25,000 to 40,000 clones, about 75% recorded once. A note on this clone: Its specificity is unknown.

The sort gate was single viable CD3+CD4+CD8-CD45RO+ cells for memory CD4+ T cells. V was trimmed by 4 bases and J by 1 base, leaving 11 bases between them. CDR3 length: 16 residues. The germline V gene has CDR1 LNHDA and CDR2 SQIVND (reference sequence). The chain joins TRBV19 to TRBJ1-6; D possibly corresponds to TRBD1 (5 bases). The material sequenced was memory CD4+ T cells from blood. This sequence originates from an adult in good health and CMV-seronegative. Some clones in this sample may be carry-over from other donors' samples. CDR3 residues: CASSTGLGSYNSPLHF. The CDR3 coding sequence is TGTGCCAGTAGTACAGGGTTGGGGTCCTATAATTCACCCCTCCACTTT.